The 23 T cell receptor beta chains below were found in one sample sequenced in a study of beta chain features in type 1 diabetes. These TCRs are of unknown antigen specificity. As every portion of the isolated RNA was reverse transcribed, the sequencing read expressed TCRB transcripts. Sequenced by immunoSEQ multiplex PCR; TCRdb stores in-frame clones only, minus some. The sample carries around 260,000 clones, around 21% recorded once. Whole-study results and caveats: TCRB CDR3s were moderately but significantly shorter in Type 1 diabetes patients in all four CD4+ subsets.

The sequenced sample was naive CD4+ T cells from blood. These receptors were obtained from a woman in her thirties or forties with type 1 diabetes.

The sample holds a few counts of this clone. The J gene is TRBJ2-1, the V gene TRBV5-1; 14 positions match TRBD2. V was clipped by 2 bases and J by 3 bases; unmatched bases: 10. The germline V gene has CDR1 SGHRS and CDR2 YFSETQ. This CDR3 comprises 19 residues. CDR3 coding DNA: TGCGCCAGCAGCTTCTCTCTCGGGACTAGCGGGAGACTCTACAATGAGCAGTTCTTC. The encoded protein is CASSFSLGTSGRLYNEQFF.

The chain carries TRBV5-1 and TRBJ2-3; 11 nucleotides agree with TRBD1. Germline V gene lookup returns CDR1 SGHRS and CDR2 YFSETQ. The junction had 5 bases not matched to a gene; V was cut back by 4 bases and J by 7 bases. The CDR3 spans 14 residues. CDR3 coding DNA: TGCGCCAGCAGCACCGGGACAGGGGGAAATACGCAGTATTTT. It is translated as CASSTGTGGNTQYF.

The gene calls are TRBV9 and TRBJ2-3, with no clear D. CDR3 length equals 12 residues. The V end was cut by 3 bases, the J end by 9 bases, with 11 bases between. Germline assignment: CDR1 SGDLS and CDR2 YYNGEE. CDR3 loop: CASSAMSGTQYF. In DNA, the CDR3 is TGTGCCAGCAGCGCGATGTCAGGAACGCAGTATTTT.

V gene TRBV5-1 combines with J gene TRBJ2-1; 10 bases fit TRBD2. The CDR3 loop spans 15 amino acids. Germline lookup yields CDR1 SGHRS and CDR2 YFSETQ. The J segment lost 8 bases and the V segment lost 0 bases, leaving 5 bases of the junction unmatched. Here the CDR3 reads CASSLERGGEDEQFF. The CDR3 DNA reads TGCGCCAGCAGCTTGGAGCGGGGGGGCGAGGATGAGCAGTTCTTC.

Only a few counts were recorded for this clone. The chain couples TRBV27 to TRBJ2-7, with a possible D match to TRBD2 (5 bases). Germline CDR1 is MNHEY and CDR2 is SMNVEV (reference sequence). The CDR3 length is 11 residues. V was clipped by 8 bases and J by 7 bases, with 12 bases between them. The chain's CDR3 is CASAREGEQYF. DNA of the CDR3: TGTGCCAGCGCCCGAGAGGGAGAGCAGTACTTC.

This chain uses TRBV27 with TRBJ2-2; perhaps TRBD1 as D (5 bases). With 3 bases removed from V and 7 bases from J, the gap between germline ends came to 9 bases. From germline, CDR1 is MNHEY and CDR2 SMNVEV (reference sequence). This CDR3 is 13 amino acids long. CDR3 amino acids: CASSFRVGGELFF. CDR3 DNA sequence: TGTGCCAGCAGTTTCAGGGTGGGCGGGGAGCTGTTTTTT.

This clone was counted between two and nine times. V is TRBV29-1 and J is TRBJ2-5; weak D call: TRBD2 (5 bases). Per the germline V gene, CDR1 is SQVTM and CDR2 is ANQGSEA. The CDR3 contains 13 residues. V gave up 4 bases and J gave up 4 bases, with 13 bases separating them. The CDR3 here is CSVGSGSRETQYF. In DNA form, the CDR3 reads TGCAGCGTTGGGTCGGGGTCACGAGAGACCCAGTACTTC.

This clone was counted a few times. This chain connects TRBV4-2 to TRBJ1-5; D remains ambiguous. There are 12 residues in the CDR3. Germline V gene lookup returns CDR1 LGHNA and CDR2 YNFKEQ. Between the trimmed V and J ends, which lost 1 base and 4 bases, there was a span of 2 bases. CDR3 sequence (DNA): TGTGCCAGCAGCCAAGCAAATCAGCCCCAGCATTTT. Amino acid sequence: CASSQANQPQHF.

V usage is TRBV30 and J usage is TRBJ1-5; 7 bases line up with TRBD1. This CDR3 comprises 14 residues. The germline CDR1 and CDR2 sequences are GTSNPN and SVGIG (reference sequence). Losses at the gene ends were 2 bases for V and 15 bases for J; bases not matched to a gene: 16. CDR3 coding DNA: TGTGCCTGGAGTATCGCCGGGACAGAACCAGCCCGGCATTTT. Encoded protein: CAWSIAGTEPARHF.

V and J are TRBV5-1 and TRBJ2-7, with TRBD1 as a possible D gene (6 bases). The V and J ends lost 8 bases and 5 bases respectively, with 17 bases between them. Germline CDR1 SGHRS, CDR2 YFSETQ. This CDR3 comprises 13 residues. CDR3 in DNA: TGCGCCAGTACTAACCAGGGGTGGAACGAGCAGTACTTC. Its translation: CASTNQGWNEQYF.

In this sample, this clone turned up a few times. The chain is built from TRBV18 and TRBJ2-1; D possibly corresponds to TRBD1 (6 bases). V was cut by 3 bases and J by 5 bases, with 11 bases left in between. Per the germline V gene, CDR1 is KGHSH and CDR2 is LQKENI. The CDR3 extends over 14 amino acids. CDR3: CASSPARGNNEQFF. The DNA of the CDR3 is TGTGCCAGCTCACCGGCCAGGGGCAACAATGAGCAGTTCTTC.

This clone was seen a few times. This chain connects TRBV19 to TRBJ2-5; TRBD2 agrees at 16 bases. From germline, CDR1 is LNHDA and CDR2 SQIVND (reference sequence). The CDR3 totals 19 residues. The ends lost 5 bases at V and 4 bases at J; junction bases unmatched: 13. DNA of the CDR3: TGTGCCAGTAGTTTCTCCGGACCGGGACTAGCGGGAGGGGGAGAGACCCAGTACTTC. Translating it yields CASSFSGPGLAGGGETQYF.

This clone showed up just a few times. The J gene is TRBJ2-7, the V gene TRBV30, with 10 bases that match TRBD1. Germline assignment: CDR1 GTSNPN and CDR2 SVGIG (reference sequence). After removal of 4 bases from V and 2 bases from J, the junction contained 5 bases not matched to a gene. The CDR3 totals 14 residues. The CDR3 loop is CAWTRTGGPYEQYF. The CDR3 DNA sequence: TGTGCCTGGACTCGGACAGGGGGTCCCTACGAGCAGTACTTC.

This clone was recorded a few times. The chain links TRBV5-1 to TRBJ2-3; 8 nucleotides line up with TRBD2. The J segment lost 1 base and the V segment lost 5 bases, leaving 6 bases of the junction unmatched. Germline V gene data show CDR1 as SGHRS and CDR2 as YFSETQ. The CDR3 has 15 residues. Here the CDR3 reads CASRGLVGGTDTQYF. In DNA form, the CDR3 reads TGCGCCAGCAGGGGACTAGTCGGGGGCACAGATACGCAGTATTTT.

This clone turned up a few times. J is TRBJ1-2 and V is TRBV9; D gene uncertain. V lost 3 bases and J 4 bases, leaving 10 bases between the germline ends. Germline V gene sequence: CDR1 SGDLS, CDR2 YYNGEE. The CDR3 contains 13 residues. CDR3 residues: CASSALGSYGYTF. The DNA for the CDR3 is TGTGCCAGCAGCGCCCTTGGTAGCTATGGCTACACCTTC.

This chain joins TRBV2 and TRBJ2-2; 7 nucleotides line up with TRBD1. The germline V gene has CDR1 SNHLY and CDR2 FYNNEI. The CDR3 is 13 amino acids. The V gene end was trimmed by 7 bases and the J gene end by 6 bases; junction bases not matched to a gene: 5. The CDR3 region has the DNA TGTGCCAGCAAGGGACAGCTCGCCGGGGAGCTGTTTTTT. This translates into CASKGQLAGELFF.

This clone was detected only a few times. This chain uses TRBV28 with TRBJ2-1; 9 nucleotides agree with TRBD2. The length of the CDR3 is 15 residues. Trimming cost V 2 bases and J 5 bases; bases outside gene matches: 4. Germline V gene data show CDR1 as MDHEN and CDR2 as SYDVKM. CDR3 DNA: TGTGCCAGCAGTTTACGTAGCGGGGGAAACAATGAGCAGTTCTTC. Its protein is CASSLRSGGNNEQFF.

This clone was detected only a few times. The rearrangement joins TRBV5-1 to TRBJ1-1; D call uncertain. The V end lost 0 bases, the J end lost 3 bases, and 9 bases lay between the germline ends. Germline V gives CDR1 SGHRS, CDR2 YFSETQ. The CDR3 has 14 amino acids. This CDR3 reads CASSLAPRDTEAFF. CDR3 in DNA: TGCGCCAGCAGCTTGGCCCCCCGGGACACTGAAGCTTTCTTT.

This clone was counted between two and nine times. J is TRBJ2-3 and V is TRBV28; D unclear. Germline CDR1 is MDHEN and CDR2 is SYDVKM. V was pared by 8 bases and J by 3 bases, with 6 bases between. The CDR3 is 11 amino acids. The DNA for the CDR3 is TGTGCCAGCCTCGCGACAGATACGCAGTATTTT. It encodes CASLATDTQYF.

J is TRBJ2-7 and V is TRBV2; 7 nucleotides agree with TRBD1. The CDR3 loop spans 13 amino acids. The V and J ends lost 8 bases and 1 base, in that order; junction bases with no gene match: 5. Germline lookup yields CDR1 SNHLY and CDR2 FYNNEI. The CDR3 loop is CASGRDSSYEQYF. The CDR3 coding sequence is TGTGCCAGCGGCCGGGACAGTTCCTACGAGCAGTACTTC. The full variable domain, in which reference TRBV2 and TRBJ2-7 provide the parts outside the CDR3, is EPEVTQTPSHQVTQMGQEVILRCVPISNHLYFYWYRQILGQKVEFLVSFYNNEISEKSEIFDDQFSVERPDGSNFTLKIRSTKLEDSAMYFCASGRDSSYEQYFGPGTRLTVT.

This clone was seen only a few times. The J gene is TRBJ1-1, the V gene TRBV28; no clear D gene. Between the trimmed V and J ends, which lost 4 bases and 3 bases, there was a span of 12 bases. From germline, CDR1 is MDHEN and CDR2 SYDVKM. This CDR3 comprises 14 residues. In DNA, the CDR3 is TGTGCCAGCAGTTCCTCCGGCGGGTACACTGAAGCTTTCTTT. Translation: CASSSSGGYTEAFF. The full variable domain, in which reference TRBV28 and TRBJ1-1 provide the parts outside the CDR3, is DVKVTQSSRYLVKRTGEKVFLECVQDMDHENMFWYRQDPGLGLRLIYFSYDVKMKEKGDIPEGYSVSREKKERFSLILESASTNQTSMYLCASSSSGGYTEAFFGQGTRLTVV.

This clone appeared once. This chain links TRBV28 with TRBJ2-1; 7 bases align to TRBD2. After removal of 2 bases from V and 0 bases from J, the junction contained 4 bases not matched to a gene. This CDR3 is built from 16 residues. Germline CDR1 MDHEN, CDR2 SYDVKM. The CDR3 DNA reads as TGTGCCAGCAGTTTACCGGGCGGGAGCTCCTACAATGAGCAGTTCTTC. It encodes CASSLPGGSSYNEQFF.

In this sample, this clone turned up once. This chain uses TRBV2 with TRBJ2-6; D is perhaps TRBD2 (6 bases). Germline CDR1 is SNHLY and CDR2 is FYNNEI. The CDR3 is 17 amino acids. Trimming took off 5 bases at V and 0 bases at J, with 14 bases between the two ends. The CDR3 region is CASSRGGALSGANVLTF. The CDR3 DNA reads TGTGCCAGCAGTAGAGGAGGGGCGCTCTCTGGGGCCAACGTCCTGACTTTC.